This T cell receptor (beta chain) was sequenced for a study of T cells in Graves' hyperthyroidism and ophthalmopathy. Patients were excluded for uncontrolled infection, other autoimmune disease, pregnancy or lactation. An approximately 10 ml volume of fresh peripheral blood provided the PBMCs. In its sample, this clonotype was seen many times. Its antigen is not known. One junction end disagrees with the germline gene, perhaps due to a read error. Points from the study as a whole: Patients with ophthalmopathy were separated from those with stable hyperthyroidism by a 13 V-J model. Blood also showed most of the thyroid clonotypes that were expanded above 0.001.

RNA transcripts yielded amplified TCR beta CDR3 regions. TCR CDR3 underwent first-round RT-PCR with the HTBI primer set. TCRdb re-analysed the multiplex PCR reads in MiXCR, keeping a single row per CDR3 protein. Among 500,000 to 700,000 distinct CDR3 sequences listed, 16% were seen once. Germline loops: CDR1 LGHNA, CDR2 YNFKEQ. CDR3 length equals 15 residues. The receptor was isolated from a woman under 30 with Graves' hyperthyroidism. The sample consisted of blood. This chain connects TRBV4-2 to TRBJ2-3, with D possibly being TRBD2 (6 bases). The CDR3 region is CASSQDGGVTDTQYF. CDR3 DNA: TGCGCCAGCAGCCAAGACGGCGGGGTTACAGATACGCAGTATTTT.